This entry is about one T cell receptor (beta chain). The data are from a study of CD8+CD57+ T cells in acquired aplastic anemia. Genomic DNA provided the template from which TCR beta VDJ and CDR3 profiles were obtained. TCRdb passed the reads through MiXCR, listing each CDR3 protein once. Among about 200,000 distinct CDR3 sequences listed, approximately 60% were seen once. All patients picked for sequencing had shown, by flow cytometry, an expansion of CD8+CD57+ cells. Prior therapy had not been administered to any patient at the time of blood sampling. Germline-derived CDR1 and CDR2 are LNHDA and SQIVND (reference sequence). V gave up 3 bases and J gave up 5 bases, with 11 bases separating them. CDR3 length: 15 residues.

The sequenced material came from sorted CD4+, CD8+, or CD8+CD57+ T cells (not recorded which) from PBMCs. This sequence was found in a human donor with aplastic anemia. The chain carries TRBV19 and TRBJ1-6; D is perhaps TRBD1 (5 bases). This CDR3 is CASSIPGKDNSPLHF. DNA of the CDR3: TGTGCCAGTAGTATTCCAGGGAAAGATAATTCACCCCTCCACTTT.